This T cell receptor (beta chain) was obtained from a study of PD-1 blockade in classical Hodgkin lymphoma. Libraries were prepared by immunoSEQ multiplex PCR; TCRdb keeps only in-frame clonotypes and omits some of them. The data contain about 99,000 clones, around 81% of them singletons. Germline values: CDR1 KGHSH, CDR2 LQKENI. CDR3 length: 19 amino acids. V was clipped by 3 bases and J by 7 bases, with 31 bases between them. A word on this clone: Antigen unknown.

Whole-study findings and limits: With CD4+ cells, TCR diversity rose significantly by C4D1, but not with CD8+ cells.

Each of the patients experienced relapse following autologous stem cell transplantation, and their brentuximab vedotin exposure differed. Best responses fell into complete response, partial response or progressive disease. The sequenced sample was peripheral blood mononuclear cells (PBMCs), obtained before the second cycle of nivolumab. The TCR was taken from a human donor with classical Hodgkin lymphoma. The chain links TRBV18 to TRBJ2-7; D unclear. The CDR3 region has the DNA TGTGCCAGCTCACCCCCCCGGGCCTTGGGCGGAGCCCCTCCTCGGGAGCAGTACTTC. Residues: CASSPPRALGGAPPREQYF. The whole variable domain, filled in from reference TRBV18 and TRBJ2-7, reads NAGVMQNPRHLVRRRGQEARLRCSPMKGHSHVYWYRQLPEEGLKFMVYLQKENIIDESGMPKERFSAEFPKEGPSILRIQQVVRGDSAAYFCASSPPRALGGAPPREQYFGPGTRLTVT.